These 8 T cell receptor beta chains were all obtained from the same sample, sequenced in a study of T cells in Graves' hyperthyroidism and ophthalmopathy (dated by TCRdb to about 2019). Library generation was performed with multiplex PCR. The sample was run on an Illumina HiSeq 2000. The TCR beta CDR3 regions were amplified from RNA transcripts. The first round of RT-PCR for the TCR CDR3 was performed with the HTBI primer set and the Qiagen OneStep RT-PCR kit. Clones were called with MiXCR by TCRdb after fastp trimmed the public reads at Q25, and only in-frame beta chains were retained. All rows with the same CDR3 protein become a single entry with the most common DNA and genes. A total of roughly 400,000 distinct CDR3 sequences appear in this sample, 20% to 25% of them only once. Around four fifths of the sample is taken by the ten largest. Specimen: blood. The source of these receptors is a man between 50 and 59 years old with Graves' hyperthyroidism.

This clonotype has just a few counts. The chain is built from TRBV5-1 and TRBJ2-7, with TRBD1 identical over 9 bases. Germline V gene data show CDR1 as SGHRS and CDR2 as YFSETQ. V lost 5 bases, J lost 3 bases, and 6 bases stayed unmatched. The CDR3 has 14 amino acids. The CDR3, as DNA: TGCGCCAGCAGACACACGGGACAGGGCTACGAGCAGTACTTC. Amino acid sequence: CASRHTGQGYEQYF.

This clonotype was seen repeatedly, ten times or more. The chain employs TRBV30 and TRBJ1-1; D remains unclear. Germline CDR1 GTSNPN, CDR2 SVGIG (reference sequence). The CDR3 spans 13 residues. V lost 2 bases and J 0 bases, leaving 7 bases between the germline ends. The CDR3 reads CAWSWSMNTEAFF. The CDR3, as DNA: TGTGCCTGGAGTTGGAGTATGAACACTGAAGCTTTCTTT.

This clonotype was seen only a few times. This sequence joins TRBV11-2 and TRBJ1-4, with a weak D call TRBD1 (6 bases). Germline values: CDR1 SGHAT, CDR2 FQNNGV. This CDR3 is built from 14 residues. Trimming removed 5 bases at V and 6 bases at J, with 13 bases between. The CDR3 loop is CASSHPTGYEKLFF. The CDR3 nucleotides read TGTGCCAGCAGCCACCCAACAGGGTATGAAAAACTGTTTTTT.

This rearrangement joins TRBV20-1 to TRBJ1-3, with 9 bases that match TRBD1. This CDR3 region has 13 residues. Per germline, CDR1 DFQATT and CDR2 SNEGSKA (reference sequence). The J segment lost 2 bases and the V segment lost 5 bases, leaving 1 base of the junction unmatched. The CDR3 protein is CSAWDRAGNTIYF. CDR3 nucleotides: TGCAGTGCTTGGGACAGGGCTGGAAACACCATATATTTT.

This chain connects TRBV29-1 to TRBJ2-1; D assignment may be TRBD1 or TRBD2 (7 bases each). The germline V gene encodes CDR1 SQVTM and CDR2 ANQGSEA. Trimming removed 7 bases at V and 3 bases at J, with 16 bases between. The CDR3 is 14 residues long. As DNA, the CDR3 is TGCAGCGCTGACAGGGCTAGCGGCTACAATGAGCAGTTCTTC. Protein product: CSADRASGYNEQFF.

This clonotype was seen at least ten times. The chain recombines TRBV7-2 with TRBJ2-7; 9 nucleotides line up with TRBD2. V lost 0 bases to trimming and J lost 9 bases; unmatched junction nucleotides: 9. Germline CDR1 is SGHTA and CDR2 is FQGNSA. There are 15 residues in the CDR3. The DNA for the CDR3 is TGTGCCAGCAGCTTAGCGGACCGACCGGGACTAGCGCAGTACTTC. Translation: CASSLADRPGLAQYF.

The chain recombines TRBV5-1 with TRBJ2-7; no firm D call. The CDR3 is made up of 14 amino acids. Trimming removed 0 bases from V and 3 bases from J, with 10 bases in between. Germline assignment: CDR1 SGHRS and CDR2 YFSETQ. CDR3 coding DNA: TGCGCCAGCAGCTTGGTTGGCATAGACTACGAGCAGTACTTC. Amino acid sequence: CASSLVGIDYEQYF.

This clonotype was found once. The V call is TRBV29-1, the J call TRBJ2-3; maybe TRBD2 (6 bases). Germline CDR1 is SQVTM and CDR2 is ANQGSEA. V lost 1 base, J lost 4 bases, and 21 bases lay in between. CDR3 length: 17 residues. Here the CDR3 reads CSVEGTSPQGGADTQYF. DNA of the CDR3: TGCAGCGTTGAAGGGACGTCCCCGCAGGGAGGAGCAGATACGCAGTATTTT.